Listed below are T cell receptor beta chains from one sample, sequenced in a study of vaccination and CD4 T cells after COVID-19. MiXCR, applied by TCRdb to the PCR reads, yields one record per CDR3 protein. The table lists about 20,000 distinct CDR3 sequences, about 56% of them singletons, with about 7% in the top ten. These receptors have no known antigen. Sequencing was done on a sample of CD4+ T cells from blood, cultured in vitro. These receptors were obtained from a human donor who had recovered from COVID-19. Each CDR3 is given without its conserved first and last residue.

V gene,CDR3 protein
TRBV28,ASSFVNHSGNPYEQY
TRBV19,ASSPTPGTGGRDTEAF
TRBV23-1,ASSQITEGLTYGNQPQH
TRBV6-5,ASSYPPDTEAF
TRBV7-9,ASSLAGTVGETQY
TRBV6-2/TRBV6-3,ASRSRDTRWD
TRBV28,ASSAGGPQGNYGYT
TRBV20-1,SALTQGSHTEAF
TRBV30,AWQFGLGREQY
TRBV6-1,ASSQDRGETQY
TRBV29-1,SVGRGGDGYGYT
TRBV6-5,ASSYSVQGRSPLH
TRBV5-5,ASSLAQGGSYEQY
TRBV5-4,ASSFGEGITMNTEAF
TRBV6-2/TRBV6-3,ASSSVNRGKGRDTQY
TRBV6-5,ASSYTQDTAKNIQY
TRBV19,ASLSRDTPWGNQPQH
TRBV7-9,ASSRTGNYEQY
TRBV5-1,ASSLATRAADRGYT
TRBV7-9,ASSSRDRGNYGYT
TRBV7-2,ASSLFGVLGDTQY
TRBV20-1,SGTNRDEQF
TRBV30,AWSPQGNQPQH
TRBV6-1,ASRGSGTDTQY
TRBV15,ATSRAGGANEKLF
TRBV11-3,ASSSPGTSGGIPYEQY
TRBV4-1,ASSQAVGTAQETQY
TRBV19,ASRGTGGSQPQH
TRBV11-2,ASSPLSGQGSTEAF
TRBV27,ASSPLTVNTEAF
TRBV19,ASNRGGNTGELF
TRBV6-2/TRBV6-3,ASTEGQGADEQY
TRBV10-1,ASSGSDSYNEQF
TRBV12-3/TRBV12-4,ASSPGDTQY
TRBV18,ASSPGQGDQPQH
TRBV20-1,SARSGVYTDTQY
TRBV2,ASSAPGQFASGANVLT
TRBV18,ASSPVQGENEQY
TRBV20-1,SARDFRTDTQY
TRBV28,ASTFIGGYSNQPQH
TRBV12-3/TRBV12-4,ASSLEGTVEAF
TRBV6-1,ASRRQGQETQY
TRBV6-1,ASSEVLGRGFTEAF
TRBV7-9,ASSLVRSTVQETQY
TRBV10-3,AIRAGQSNYGYT
TRBV27,ASTGRWGGGYT
TRBV20-1,SAPVRSSYNSPLH
TRBV10-3,AIILGANTEAF
TRBV6-1,ASSALASGGEGETQY
TRBV2,ASSADTLRDYGYT
TRBV28,ASSSPTKPQH